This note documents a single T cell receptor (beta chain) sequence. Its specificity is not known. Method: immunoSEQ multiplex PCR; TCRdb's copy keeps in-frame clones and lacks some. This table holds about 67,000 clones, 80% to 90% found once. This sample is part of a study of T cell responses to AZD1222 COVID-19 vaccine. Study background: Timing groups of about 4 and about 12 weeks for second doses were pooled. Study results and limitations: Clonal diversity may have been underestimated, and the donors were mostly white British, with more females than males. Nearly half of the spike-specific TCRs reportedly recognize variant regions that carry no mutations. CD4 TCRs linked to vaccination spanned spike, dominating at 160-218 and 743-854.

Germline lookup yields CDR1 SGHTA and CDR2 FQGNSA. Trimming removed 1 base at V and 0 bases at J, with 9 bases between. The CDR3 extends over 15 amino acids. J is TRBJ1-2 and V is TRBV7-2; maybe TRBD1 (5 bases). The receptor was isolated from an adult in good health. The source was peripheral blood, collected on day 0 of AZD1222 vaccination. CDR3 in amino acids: CASSLGWTSNYGYTF. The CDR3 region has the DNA TGTGCCAGCAGCTTAGGTTGGACATCTAACTATGGCTACACCTTC. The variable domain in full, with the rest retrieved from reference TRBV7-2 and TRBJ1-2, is GAGVSQSPSNKVTEKGKDVELRCDPISGHTALYWYRQSLGQGLEFLIYFQGNSAPDKSGLPSDRFSAERTGGSVSTLTIQRTQQEDSAVYLCASSLGWTSNYGYTFGSGTRLTVV.